Sequencing of this TCR beta chain was carried out in a study of T cells after yellow fever vaccination. Study context: Each low-cell-number fraction was prepared by means of SMART-Seq v4 Ultra Low Input. General observations from the study: Peaking faster, on day 5 versus 15, the secondary response was nonetheless weaker. The CD4 compartment and the CD8 compartment contained a small share of clonotypes in common.

This clonotype was detected a few times. Its antigen is as yet unknown. Template-switching 5'RACE yielded the TCR cDNA; a universal primer site and UMIs were added in the process. TCRdb called the 5' RACE reads again in MiXCR, with one record for every CDR3 protein. This table holds some 500,000 distinct CDR3 sequences, about 14% found once. This CDR3 has 14 residues. CDR1 is DFQATT, CDR2 SNEGSKA, per germline (reference sequence). V dropped 5 bases and J dropped 3; count of bases not matched to a gene: 7. This rearrangement joins TRBV20-1 to TRBJ1-5; 7 bases line up with TRBD1. This TCR derives from a man aged 25-45 years who received the YFV17D yellow fever vaccine. Material: PBMCs, obtained on the day of the yellow fever booster vaccination. The CDR3 sequence: CSAGRQGNNQPQHF. The CDR3 DNA follows: TGCAGTGCTGGGCGACAGGGTAACAATCAGCCCCAGCATTTT.